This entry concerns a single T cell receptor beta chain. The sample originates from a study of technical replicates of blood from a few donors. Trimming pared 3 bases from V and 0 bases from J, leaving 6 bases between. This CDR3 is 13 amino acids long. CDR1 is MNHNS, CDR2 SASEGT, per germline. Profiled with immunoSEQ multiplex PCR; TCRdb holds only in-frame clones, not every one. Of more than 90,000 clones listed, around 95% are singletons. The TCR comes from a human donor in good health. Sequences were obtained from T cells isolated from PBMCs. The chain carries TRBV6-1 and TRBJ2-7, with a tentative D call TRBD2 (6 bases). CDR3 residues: CASSDGGSYEQYF. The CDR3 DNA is TGTGCCAGCAGTGACGGGGGCTCCTACGAGCAGTACTTC.